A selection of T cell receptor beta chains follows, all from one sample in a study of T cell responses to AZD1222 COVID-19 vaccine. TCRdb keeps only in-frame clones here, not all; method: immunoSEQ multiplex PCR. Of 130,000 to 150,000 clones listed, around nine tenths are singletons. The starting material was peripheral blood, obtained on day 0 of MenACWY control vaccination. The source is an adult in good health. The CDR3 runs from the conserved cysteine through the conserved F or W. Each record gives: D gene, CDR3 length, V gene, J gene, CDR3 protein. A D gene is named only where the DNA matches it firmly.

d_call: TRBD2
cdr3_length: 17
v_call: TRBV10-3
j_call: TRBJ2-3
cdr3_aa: CAINGLAGGSGTDTQYF

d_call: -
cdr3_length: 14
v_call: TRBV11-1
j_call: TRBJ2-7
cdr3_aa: CASSHRQPSYEQYF

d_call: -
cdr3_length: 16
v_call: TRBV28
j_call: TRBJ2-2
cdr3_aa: CASSLFSPQPTGELFF

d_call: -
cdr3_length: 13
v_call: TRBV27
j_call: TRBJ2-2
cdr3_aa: CASSLGRAGELFF

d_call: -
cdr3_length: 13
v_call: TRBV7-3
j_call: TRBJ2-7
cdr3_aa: CASSYGTPNEQYF

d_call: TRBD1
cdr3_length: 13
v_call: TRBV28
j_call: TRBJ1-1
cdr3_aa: CASSFRTGTEAFF

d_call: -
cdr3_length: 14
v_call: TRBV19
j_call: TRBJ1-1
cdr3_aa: CASSIVGGDTEAFF

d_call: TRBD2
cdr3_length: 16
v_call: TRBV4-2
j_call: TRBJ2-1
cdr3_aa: CASSHPGTSGNNEQFF

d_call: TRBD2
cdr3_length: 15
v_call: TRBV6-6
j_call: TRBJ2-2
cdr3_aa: CASSKGLASTGELFF

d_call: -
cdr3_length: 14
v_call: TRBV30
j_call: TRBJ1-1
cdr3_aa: CAWSVRPTNTEAFF

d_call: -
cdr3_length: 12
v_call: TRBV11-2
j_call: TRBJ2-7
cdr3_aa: CASSFGTSEQYF

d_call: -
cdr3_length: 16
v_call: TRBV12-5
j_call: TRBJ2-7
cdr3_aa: CASGLVLGGRAVEQYF

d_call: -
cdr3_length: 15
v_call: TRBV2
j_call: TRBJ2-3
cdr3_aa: CATKPRQSSTDTQYF

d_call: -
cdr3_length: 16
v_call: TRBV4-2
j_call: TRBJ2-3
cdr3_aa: CASSQLSHSSTDTQYF

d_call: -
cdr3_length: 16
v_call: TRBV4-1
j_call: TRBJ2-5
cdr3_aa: CASSHRRTAFLETQYF

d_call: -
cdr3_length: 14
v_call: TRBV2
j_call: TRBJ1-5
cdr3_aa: CASRVPASNQPQHF

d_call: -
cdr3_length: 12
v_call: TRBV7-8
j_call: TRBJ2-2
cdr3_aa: CASRRGTGELFF

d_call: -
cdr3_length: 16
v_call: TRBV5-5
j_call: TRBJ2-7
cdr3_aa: CASSLIQAVPSYEQYF

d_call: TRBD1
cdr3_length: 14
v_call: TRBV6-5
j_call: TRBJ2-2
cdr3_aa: CASYRGPGAGELFF

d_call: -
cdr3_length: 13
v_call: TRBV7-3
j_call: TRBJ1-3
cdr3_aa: CASSLRGKNTIYF

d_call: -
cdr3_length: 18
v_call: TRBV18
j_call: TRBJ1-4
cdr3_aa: CASSPRVPHKATNEKLFF

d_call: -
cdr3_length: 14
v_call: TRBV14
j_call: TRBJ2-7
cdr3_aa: CASSQDYGPWEQYF

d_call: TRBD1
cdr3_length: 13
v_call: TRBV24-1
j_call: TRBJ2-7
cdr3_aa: CATSPGTGGEQYF

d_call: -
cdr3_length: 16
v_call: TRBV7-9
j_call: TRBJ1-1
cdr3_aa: CASSQGRGASYTEAFF

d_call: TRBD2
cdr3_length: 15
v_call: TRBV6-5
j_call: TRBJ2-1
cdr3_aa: CASSPGLAGGNEQFF

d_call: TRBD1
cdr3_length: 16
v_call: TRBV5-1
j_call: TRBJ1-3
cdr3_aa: CASSLEYRGSGNTIYF

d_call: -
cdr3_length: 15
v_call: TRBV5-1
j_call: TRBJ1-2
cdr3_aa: CASSSSPGAIRGYTF

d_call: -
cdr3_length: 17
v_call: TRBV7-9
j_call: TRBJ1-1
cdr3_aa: CASSLVWGGKTNTEAFF

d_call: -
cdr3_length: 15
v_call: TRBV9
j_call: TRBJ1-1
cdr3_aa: CASSDPGTKNTEAFF

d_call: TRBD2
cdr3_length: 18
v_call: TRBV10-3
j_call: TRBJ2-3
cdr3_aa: CAIRPTSGRAVSTDTQYF

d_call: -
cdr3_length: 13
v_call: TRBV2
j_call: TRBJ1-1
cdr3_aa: CASSDSMNTEAFF

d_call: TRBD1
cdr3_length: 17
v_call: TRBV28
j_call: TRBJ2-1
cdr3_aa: CASSLRSPGQGKNEQFF

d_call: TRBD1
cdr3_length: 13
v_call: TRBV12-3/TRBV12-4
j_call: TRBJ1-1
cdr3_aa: CASSPRGGFEAFF

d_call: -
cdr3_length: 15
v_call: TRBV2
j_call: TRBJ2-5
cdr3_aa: CASSDPWGPQETQYF

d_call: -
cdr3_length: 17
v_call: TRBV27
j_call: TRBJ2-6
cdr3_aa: CASSSRGWHPGANVLTF

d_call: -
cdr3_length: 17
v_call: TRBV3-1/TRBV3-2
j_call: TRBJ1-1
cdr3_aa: CASSQDFVIFMNTEAFF

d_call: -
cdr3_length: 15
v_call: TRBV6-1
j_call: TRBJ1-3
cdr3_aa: CASSDLLQGLNTIYF

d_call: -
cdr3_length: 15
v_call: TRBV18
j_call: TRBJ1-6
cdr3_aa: CASSPSRVGNSPLHF

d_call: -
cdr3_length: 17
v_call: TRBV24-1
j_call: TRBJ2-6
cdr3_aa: CATSPGTLRSGANVLTF

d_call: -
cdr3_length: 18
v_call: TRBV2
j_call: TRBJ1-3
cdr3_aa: CASSEGHEALSSGNTIYF

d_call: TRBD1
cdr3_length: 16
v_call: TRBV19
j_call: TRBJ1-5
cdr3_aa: CASNSDRGYSNQPQHF

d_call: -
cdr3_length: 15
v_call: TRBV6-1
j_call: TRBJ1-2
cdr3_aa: CASSEGGGRYYGYTF

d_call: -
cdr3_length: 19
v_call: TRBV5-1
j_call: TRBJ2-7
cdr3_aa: CASSLVPTPPSLLPYEQYF

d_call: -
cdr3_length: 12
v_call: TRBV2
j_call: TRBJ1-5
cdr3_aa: CASSASNQPQHF

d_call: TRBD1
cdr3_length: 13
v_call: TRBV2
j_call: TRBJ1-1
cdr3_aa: CATIGQADTEAFF

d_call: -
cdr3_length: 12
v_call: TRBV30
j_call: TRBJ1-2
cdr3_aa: CAFRSGQYGYTF

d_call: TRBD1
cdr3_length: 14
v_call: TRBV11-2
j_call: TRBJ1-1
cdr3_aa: CASSPGTGSGKAFF

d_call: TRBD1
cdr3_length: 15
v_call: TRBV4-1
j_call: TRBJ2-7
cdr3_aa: CASSLRTGSSYEQYF

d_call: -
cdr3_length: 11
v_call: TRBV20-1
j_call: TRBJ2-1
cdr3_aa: CSAPKYNEQFF

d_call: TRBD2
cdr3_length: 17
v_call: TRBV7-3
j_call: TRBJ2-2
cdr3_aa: CASSLTAGGPATGELFF

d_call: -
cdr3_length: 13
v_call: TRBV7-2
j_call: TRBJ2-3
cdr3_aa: CASSLGGTDTQYF

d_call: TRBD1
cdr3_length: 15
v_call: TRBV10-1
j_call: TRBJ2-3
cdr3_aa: CASSESRTGRDTQYF

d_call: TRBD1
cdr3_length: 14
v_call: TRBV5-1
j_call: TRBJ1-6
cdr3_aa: CASSLGTGESPLHF

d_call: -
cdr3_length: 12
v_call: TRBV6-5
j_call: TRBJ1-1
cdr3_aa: CASRQHSWEAFF